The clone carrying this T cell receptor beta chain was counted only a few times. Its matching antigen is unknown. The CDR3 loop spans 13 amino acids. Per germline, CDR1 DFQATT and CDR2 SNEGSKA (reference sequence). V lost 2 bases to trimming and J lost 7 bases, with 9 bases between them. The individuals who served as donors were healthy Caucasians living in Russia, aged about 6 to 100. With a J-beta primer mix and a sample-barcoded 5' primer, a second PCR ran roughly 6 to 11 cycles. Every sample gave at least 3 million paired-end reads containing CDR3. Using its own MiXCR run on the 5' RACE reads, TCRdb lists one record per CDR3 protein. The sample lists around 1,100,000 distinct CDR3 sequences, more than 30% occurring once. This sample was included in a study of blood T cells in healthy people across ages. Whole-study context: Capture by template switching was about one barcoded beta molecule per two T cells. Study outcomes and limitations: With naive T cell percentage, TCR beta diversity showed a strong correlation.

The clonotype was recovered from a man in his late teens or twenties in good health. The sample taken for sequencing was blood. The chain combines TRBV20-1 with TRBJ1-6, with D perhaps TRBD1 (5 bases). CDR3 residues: CSARPGSNSPLHF. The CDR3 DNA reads TGCAGTGCTAGACCAGGGTCCAATTCACCCCTCCACTTT.